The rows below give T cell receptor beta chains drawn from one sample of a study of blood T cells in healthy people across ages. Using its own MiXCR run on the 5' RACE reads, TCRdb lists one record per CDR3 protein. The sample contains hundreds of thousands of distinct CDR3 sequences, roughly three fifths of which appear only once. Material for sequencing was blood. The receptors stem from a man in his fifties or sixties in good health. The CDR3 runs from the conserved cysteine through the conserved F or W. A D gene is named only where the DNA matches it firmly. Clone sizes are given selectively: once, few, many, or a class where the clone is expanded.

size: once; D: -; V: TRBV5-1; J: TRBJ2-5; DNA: TGCGCCAGCAGCTTTGGTACAGGAGGTTACAATGAGCAGTACTTC; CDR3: CASSFGTGGYNEQYF
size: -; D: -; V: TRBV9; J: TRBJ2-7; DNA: TGTGCCAGCAGCGTCGAGGACCATCTGGCCGGGGAGCAGTACTTC; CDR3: CASSVEDHLAGEQYF
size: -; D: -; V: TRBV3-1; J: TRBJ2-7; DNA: TGTGCCAGCACCTCAGAGGGCCAGTCCTACGAGCAGTACTTC; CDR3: CASTSEGQSYEQYF
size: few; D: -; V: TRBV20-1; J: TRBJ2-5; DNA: TGCAGTGCTAGAGCAGGGCCCGGGGAGACCCAGTACTTC; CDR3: CSARAGPGETQYF
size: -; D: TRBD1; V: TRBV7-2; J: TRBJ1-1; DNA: TGTGCCAGCAGCTTAGTAAACAGGGGGAGCACTGAAGCTTTCTTT; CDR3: CASSLVNRGSTEAFF
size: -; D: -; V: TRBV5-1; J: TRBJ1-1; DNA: TGCGCCAGCAGCTTGCCCAGGGAGAACACTGAAGCTTTCTTT; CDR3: CASSLPRENTEAFF
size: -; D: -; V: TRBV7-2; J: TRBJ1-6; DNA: TGTGCCAGCAGCTTCGGGGTGGGGAATTCACCCCTCCACTTT; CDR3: CASSFGVGNSPLHF
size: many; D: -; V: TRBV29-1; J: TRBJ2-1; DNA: TGCAGCGTCGGGACGAGTGGACAGTACAATGAGCAGTTCTTC; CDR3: CSVGTSGQYNEQFF
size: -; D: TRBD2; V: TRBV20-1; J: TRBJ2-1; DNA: TGCAGTGCTAGAGTTGGGCGGGGGGCGTACAATGAGCAGTTCTTC; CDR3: CSARVGRGAYNEQFF
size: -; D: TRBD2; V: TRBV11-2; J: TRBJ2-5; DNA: TGTGCCAGCAGCACTAGCGGCGGGGAGACCCAGTACTTC; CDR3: CASSTSGGETQYF
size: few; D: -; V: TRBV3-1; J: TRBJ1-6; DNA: TGTGCCAGCAGCCAAGATTGGACGGCAAATAATTCACCCCTCCACTTT; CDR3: CASSQDWTANNSPLHF
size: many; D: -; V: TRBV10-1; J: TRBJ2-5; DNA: TGCGCCAGCAGTGAAGGTTTGCAAGAGACCCAGTACTTC; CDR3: CASSEGLQETQYF
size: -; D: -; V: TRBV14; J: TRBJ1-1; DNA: TGTGCCAGCAGCCAAGACCCATGGAAGGCTTTCTTT; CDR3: CASSQDPWKAFF
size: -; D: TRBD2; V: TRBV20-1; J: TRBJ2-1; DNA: TGCAGTGCTAGGGATTCGACTAGCGGGGGGTACAATGAGCAGTTCTTC; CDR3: CSARDSTSGGYNEQFF
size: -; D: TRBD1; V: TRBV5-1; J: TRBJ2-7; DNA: TGCGCCAGCAGCCAGGGACAGGGACAGACCTACGAGCAGTACTTC; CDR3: CASSQGQGQTYEQYF
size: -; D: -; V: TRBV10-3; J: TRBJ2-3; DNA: TGTGCCATCAGTGAGTCGAGCGCTGATACGCAGTATTTT; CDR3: CAISESSADTQYF
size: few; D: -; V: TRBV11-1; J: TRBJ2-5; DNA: TGTGCCAGCAGCTACCTGGGGCAAGAGACCCAGTACTTC; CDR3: CASSYLGQETQYF
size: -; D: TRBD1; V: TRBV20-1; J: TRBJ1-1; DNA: TGCAGTGCGGCCACAGGGGTGGCTGAAGCTTTCTTT; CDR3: CSAATGVAEAFF
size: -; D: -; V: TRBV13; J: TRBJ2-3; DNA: TGTGCCAGCAGCCAGAATCACGGGCGCAGCACAGATACGCAGTATTTT; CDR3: CASSQNHGRSTDTQYF